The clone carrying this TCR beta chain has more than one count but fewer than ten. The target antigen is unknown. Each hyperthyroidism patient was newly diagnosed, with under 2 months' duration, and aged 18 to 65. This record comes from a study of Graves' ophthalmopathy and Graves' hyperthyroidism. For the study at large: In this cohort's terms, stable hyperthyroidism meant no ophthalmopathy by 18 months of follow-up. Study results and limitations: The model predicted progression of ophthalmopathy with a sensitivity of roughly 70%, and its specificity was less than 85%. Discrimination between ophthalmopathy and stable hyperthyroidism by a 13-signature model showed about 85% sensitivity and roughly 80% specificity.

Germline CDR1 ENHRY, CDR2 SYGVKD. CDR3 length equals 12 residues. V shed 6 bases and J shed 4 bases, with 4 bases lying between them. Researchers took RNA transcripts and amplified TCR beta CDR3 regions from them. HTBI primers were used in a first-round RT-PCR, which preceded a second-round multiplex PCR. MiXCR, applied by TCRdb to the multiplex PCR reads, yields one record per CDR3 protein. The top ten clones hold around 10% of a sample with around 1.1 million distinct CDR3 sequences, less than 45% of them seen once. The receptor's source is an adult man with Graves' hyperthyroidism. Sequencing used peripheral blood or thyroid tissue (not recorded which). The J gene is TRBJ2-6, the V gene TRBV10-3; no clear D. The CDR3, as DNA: TGTGCCATCAGACAGGGGGCCAACGTCCTGACTTTC. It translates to CAIRQGANVLTF.